The rows below give T cell receptor beta chains drawn from one sample of a study of shared clonotypes between healthy human individuals. Sequencing used immunoSEQ multiplex PCR; TCRdb keeps in-frame clones, though not all of them. The data hold about 480,000 clones, with 79% observed a single time. Specimen: PBMCs. The receptors shown here come from a woman in her thirties or forties in good health. Some clones in this sample may be carry-over from other donors' samples. The CDR3 runs from the conserved cysteine through the conserved F or W. Fields, in order: J gene, clone size, V gene, D gene, CDR3 DNA, CDR3 protein. D genes are given only for firm matches. The size field is filled for only some rows; it gives once, few, many or a size class.

J: TRBJ1-6
size: -
V: TRBV10-3
D: -
DNA: TGTGCCATCAGTGATGGGAGCTCACCCCTCCACTTT
CDR3: CAISDGSSPLHF

J: TRBJ1-1
size: -
V: TRBV9
D: TRBD1
DNA: TGTGCCAGCAGCGCCTCACAGGGGGCTGAAGCTTTCTTT
CDR3: CASSASQGAEAFF

J: TRBJ1-1
size: -
V: TRBV4-1
D: -
DNA: TGCGCCAGCAGTCCCTCGTCAGGGGCCTACATGAACACTGAAGCTTTCTTT
CDR3: CASSPSSGAYMNTEAFF

J: TRBJ2-1
size: -
V: TRBV9
D: TRBD2
DNA: TGTGCCAGCAGCGTAGCGGGGGGACCCCACAATGAGCAGTTCTTC
CDR3: CASSVAGGPHNEQFF

J: TRBJ2-1
size: many
V: TRBV6-5
D: TRBD1
DNA: TGTGCCAGCAGACCGGGACAGGGAGTCAGCGGTGAGCAGTTCTTC
CDR3: CASRPGQGVSGEQFF

J: TRBJ1-2
size: -
V: TRBV4-2
D: -
DNA: TGTGCCAGCAGCCTGGGCCCCAGGGGCGCAGACTATGGCTACACCTTC
CDR3: CASSLGPRGADYGYTF

J: TRBJ2-1
size: few
V: TRBV19
D: TRBD2
DNA: TGTGCCAGTAGTACCCCTGAGGCTAGCGGCCGCAATGAGCAGTTCTTC
CDR3: CASSTPEASGRNEQFF

J: TRBJ2-1
size: -
V: TRBV5-1
D: -
DNA: TGCGCCAGCAGCTTGGTATTCGGGGTTGGCTACAATGAGCAGTTCTTC
CDR3: CASSLVFGVGYNEQFF

J: TRBJ2-1
size: -
V: TRBV6-1
D: TRBD2
DNA: TGTGCCAGCAGTGAAGCACGGACTAGCGGGGCCTTGGATGAGCAGTTCTTC
CDR3: CASSEARTSGALDEQFF

J: TRBJ2-2
size: -
V: TRBV5-1
D: TRBD1
DNA: TGCGCCAGCAGCTCGCCCTCCACAGGGGGCGCGAACACCGGGGAGCTGTTTTTT
CDR3: CASSSPSTGGANTGELFF

J: TRBJ1-6
size: -
V: TRBV19
D: TRBD1
DNA: TGTGCCAGTAGTACAACCCCAGGGGGAGGTTCACCCCTCCACTTT
CDR3: CASSTTPGGGSPLHF

J: TRBJ1-2
size: -
V: TRBV6-1
D: TRBD1
DNA: TGTGCCAGCAGTGGTTGGACAGGGAACTATGGCTACACCTTC
CDR3: CASSGWTGNYGYTF

J: TRBJ1-1
size: few
V: TRBV30
D: -
DNA: TGTGCCTGGAACAAGAGGGTGGATACTGAAGCTTTCTTT
CDR3: CAWNKRVDTEAFF

J: TRBJ1-5
size: -
V: TRBV7-2
D: TRBD1
DNA: TGTGCCAGCAGCTTGCAGTCGACAGGGAACAATCAGCCCCAGCATTTT
CDR3: CASSLQSTGNNQPQHF

J: TRBJ2-5
size: -
V: TRBV6-1
D: -
DNA: TGTGCCAGCAGTGAAGTCAGCAGGGCCCAAGAGACCCAGTACTTC
CDR3: CASSEVSRAQETQYF